The T cell receptor (beta chain) under discussion was sequenced for a study of blood T cell repertoires in COVID-19. Study information: The United States, Italy and Spain were the sources of the acute and convalescent COVID-19 samples. From T cells, B-cell-depleted T cells, or PBMCs came the material, which was cDNA or gDNA.

Original processing notes: Estimation of nucleated cell counts was performed using reference gene primer amplification. Clones were read by immunoSEQ multiplex PCR, and TCRdb kept only the in-frame ones, dropping some. The V and J calls and clone size are taken from that table; D and trimming were inferred from the DNA. The table has hundreds of thousands of clones, about 82% seen once. The CDR3 covers 18 residues. CDR1 and CDR2 from the germline V gene are KGHSH and LQKENI. The ends lost 4 bases at V and 5 bases at J; junction bases unmatched: 16. This clone was detected only a few times. This receptor was identified in a woman aged 45-65 years with active or convalescent COVID-19. The sample consisted of peripheral blood. The chain joins TRBV18 to TRBJ1-1; the match to TRBD1 covers 10 bases. The CDR3 spells CASSQQALTTGGRTEAFF. CDR3 coding DNA: TGTGCCAGCTCACAGCAGGCCTTGACGACAGGGGGCCGAACTGAAGCTTTCTTT.